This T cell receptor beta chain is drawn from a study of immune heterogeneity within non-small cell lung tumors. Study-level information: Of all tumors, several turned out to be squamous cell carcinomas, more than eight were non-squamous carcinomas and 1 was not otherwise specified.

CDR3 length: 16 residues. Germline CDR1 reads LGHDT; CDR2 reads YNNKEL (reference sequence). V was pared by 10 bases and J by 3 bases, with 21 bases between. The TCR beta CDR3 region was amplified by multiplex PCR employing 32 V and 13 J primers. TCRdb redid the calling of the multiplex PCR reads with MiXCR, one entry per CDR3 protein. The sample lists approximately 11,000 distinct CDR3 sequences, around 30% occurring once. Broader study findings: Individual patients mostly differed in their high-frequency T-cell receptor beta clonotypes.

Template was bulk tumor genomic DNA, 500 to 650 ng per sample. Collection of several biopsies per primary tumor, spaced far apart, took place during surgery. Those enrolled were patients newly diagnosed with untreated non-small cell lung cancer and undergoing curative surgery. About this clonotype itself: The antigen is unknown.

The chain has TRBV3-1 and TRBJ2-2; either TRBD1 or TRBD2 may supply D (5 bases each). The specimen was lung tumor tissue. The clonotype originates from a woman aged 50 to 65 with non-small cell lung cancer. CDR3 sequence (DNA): TGTGCCACCGGGAAATCCGGGACGGTTGACACCGGGGAGCTGTTTTTT. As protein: CATGKSGTVDTGELFF.